The sequence of this TCR beta chain was determined in a study of neoadjuvant nivolumab and ipilimumab in lung cancer. Points from the study as a whole: Only two of four nivolumab-treated tumors gained richness and clonality by surgery. TCR richness and clonality were higher in tumors than adjacent uninvolved lung.

Comments on this clone: No antigen is known for it.

The data were produced by immunoSEQ multiplex PCR, yet TCRdb's version contains in-frame clones alone and is incomplete. The table has about 15,000 clones, around two thirds seen once. Germline CDR1 is SEHNR and CDR2 is FQNEAQ (reference sequence). The ends were cut back, 1 base at V and 6 bases at J, with 6 bases in the middle. This CDR3 is built from 12 residues. The specimen was peripheral blood, collected after neoadjuvant nivolumab, alone or with ipilimumab, at or shortly before surgery. The chain combines TRBV7-9 with TRBJ1-1, with D unclear. The clonotype comes from an adult with non-small cell lung cancer. The CDR3 sequence is CASSLGAAEAFF. CDR3 sequence (DNA): TGTGCCAGCAGCTTAGGGGCGGCTGAAGCTTTCTTT.